This T cell receptor (beta chain) was obtained from a study of cytomegalovirus exposure and HLA in healthy donors. Study results and caveats: Prediction of most subjects' HLA-A and HLA-B alleles by TCR beta sequences was reportedly accurate.

Concerning this clone: No antigen is known for it.

CDR3 length: 13 residues. V was shortened by 1 base and J by 2 bases, with 6 bases between the two germline ends. Germline-derived CDR1 and CDR2 are SGHRS and YFSETQ. Use of 60 Vbeta and 13 Jbeta primers characterized the PCR. Data came from immunoSEQ multiplex PCR; TCRdb stores just in-frame clones and leaves some out. Recorded for this sample: tens of thousands of clones. The source of this sequence is a man aged 25-45 years in good health and CMV-seropositive. Source material: PBMCs. The V gene is TRBV5-1, the J gene TRBJ1-2; perhaps TRBD1 as D (5 bases). The CDR3 bases are TGCGCCAGCAGCTTGAAGGGGAACTATGGCTACACCTTC. This sequence encodes CASSLKGNYGYTF.